The clone carrying this T cell receptor (beta chain) was counted a single time. Trimming at V came to 2 bases and at J to 0 bases, leaving 4 bases not matched to a gene. Germline assignment: CDR1 MNHNS and CDR2 SASEGT. The CDR3 runs to 15 residues. Each CDR3 protein is one row after TCRdb ran MiXCR on the RT-PCR reads. This sample has hundreds of thousands of distinct CDR3 sequences, with 14% found just once. Specimen: memory CD4+ T cells from blood. The receptor comes from a female donor in good health, serving as a healthy control. The chain couples TRBV6-1 to TRBJ2-7, with 7 bases fitting TRBD1. CDR3 in amino acids: CASSERQGISYEQYF. DNA of the CDR3: TGTGCCAGCAGTGAAAGACAGGGAATCTCCTACGAGCAGTACTTC.